This T cell receptor (beta chain) was observed in a study of neoadjuvant nivolumab and ipilimumab in lung cancer. Turning to the study itself: Patients got nivolumab 3 mg/kg on days 1, 15 and 29; combination added ipilimumab 1 mg/kg day 1.

Study outcomes and limitations: Blood richness before therapy tracked richness in tumors resected after neoadjuvant therapy. TCR richness and clonality were higher in tumors than adjacent uninvolved lung.

As to this clone: Its specificity is not known.

Sequenced by immunoSEQ multiplex PCR; TCRdb stores in-frame clones only, minus some. Of 10,000 to 15,000 clones in the sample, approximately 96% were seen once. This sequence originates from an adult with non-small cell lung cancer. Sequenced here: peripheral blood, sampled after neoadjuvant nivolumab, alone or with ipilimumab, at or shortly before surgery.

CDR3 amino acids: CASSLDDRGRGNIQYF. The CDR3 DNA is TGCGCCAGCAGCTTGGACGACAGGGGGCGCGGAAACATTCAGTACTTC. The chain joins TRBV5-1 to TRBJ2-4; the match to TRBD1 covers 10 bases. The CDR3 totals 16 residues. V was clipped by 0 bases and J by 6 bases; unmatched bases: 6. Germline CDR1 SGHRS, CDR2 YFSETQ.